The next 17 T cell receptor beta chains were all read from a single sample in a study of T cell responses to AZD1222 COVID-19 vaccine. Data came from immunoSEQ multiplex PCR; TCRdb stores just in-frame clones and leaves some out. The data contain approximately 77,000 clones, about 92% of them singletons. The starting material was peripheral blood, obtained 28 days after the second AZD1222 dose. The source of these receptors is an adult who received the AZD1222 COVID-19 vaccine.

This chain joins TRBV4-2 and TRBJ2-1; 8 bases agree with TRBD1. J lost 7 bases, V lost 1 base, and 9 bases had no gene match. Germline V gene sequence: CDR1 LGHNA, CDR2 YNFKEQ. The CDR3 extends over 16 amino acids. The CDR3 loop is CASSQVGDRTANEQFF. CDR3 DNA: TGTGCCAGCAGCCAAGTGGGGGACAGGACGGCGAATGAGCAGTTCTTC.

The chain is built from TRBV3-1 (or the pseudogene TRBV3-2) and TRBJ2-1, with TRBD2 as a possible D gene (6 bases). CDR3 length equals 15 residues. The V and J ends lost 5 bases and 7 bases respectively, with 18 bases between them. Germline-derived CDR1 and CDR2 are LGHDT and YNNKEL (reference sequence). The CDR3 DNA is TGTGCCAGCAGCTCTCGGGACTTCTTCGGGAATGAGCAGTTCTTC. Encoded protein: CASSSRDFFGNEQFF.

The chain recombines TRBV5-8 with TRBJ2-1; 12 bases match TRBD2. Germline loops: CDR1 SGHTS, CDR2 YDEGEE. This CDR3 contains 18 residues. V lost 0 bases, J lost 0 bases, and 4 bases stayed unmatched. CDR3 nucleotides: TGTGCCAGCAGCTTGGAGCTAGCGGGAGGGCCCTCCTACAATGAGCAGTTCTTC. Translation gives CASSLELAGGPSYNEQFF.

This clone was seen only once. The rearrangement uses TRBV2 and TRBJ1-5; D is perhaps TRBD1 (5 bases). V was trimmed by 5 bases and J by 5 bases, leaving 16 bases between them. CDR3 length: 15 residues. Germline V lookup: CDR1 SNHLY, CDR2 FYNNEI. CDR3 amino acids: CASSPADRAHQPQHF. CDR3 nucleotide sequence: TGTGCCAGCAGTCCGGCAGACAGAGCACATCAGCCCCAGCATTTT.

CDR3 sequence (DNA): TGCGCCAGCAGCCAAGAGCCGGGTGGTGAGGGGACCGGGTTTAATGAAAAACTGTTTTTT. It codes for CASSQEPGGEGTGFNEKLFF. The chain carries TRBV4-1 and TRBJ1-4; the D gene is possibly TRBD1 (5 bases). V was trimmed by 0 bases and J by 4 bases, leaving 24 bases between them. CDR1 and CDR2 (germline): MGHRA, YSYEKL. The CDR3 contains 20 residues.

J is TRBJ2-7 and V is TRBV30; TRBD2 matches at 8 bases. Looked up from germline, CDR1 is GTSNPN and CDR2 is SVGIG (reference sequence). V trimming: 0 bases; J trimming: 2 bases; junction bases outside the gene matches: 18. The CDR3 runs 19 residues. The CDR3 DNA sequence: TGTGCCTGGAGTGTAAAGGGGGGCCTAGCGGGTGCCTTGACCTACGAGCAGTACTTC. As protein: CAWSVKGGLAGALTYEQYF.

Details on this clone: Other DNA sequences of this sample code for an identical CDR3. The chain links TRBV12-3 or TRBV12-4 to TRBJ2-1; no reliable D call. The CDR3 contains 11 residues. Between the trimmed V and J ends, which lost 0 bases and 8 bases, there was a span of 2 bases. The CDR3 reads CASSLADEQFF. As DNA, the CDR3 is TGTGCCAGCAGTTTAGCGGATGAGCAGTTCTTC.

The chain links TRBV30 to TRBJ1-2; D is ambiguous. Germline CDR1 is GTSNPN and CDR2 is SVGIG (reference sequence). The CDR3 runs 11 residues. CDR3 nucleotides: TGTGGGGCCCCTATAAACTATGGCTACACCTTC. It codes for CGAPINYGYTF.

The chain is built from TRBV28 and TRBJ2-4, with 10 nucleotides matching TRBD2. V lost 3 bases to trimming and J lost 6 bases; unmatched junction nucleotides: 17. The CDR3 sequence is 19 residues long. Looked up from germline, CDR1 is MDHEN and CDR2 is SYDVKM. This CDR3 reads CASSFLLAGATDGGNIQYF. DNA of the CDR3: TGTGCCAGCAGTTTCCTTCTAGCGGGAGCCACCGACGGGGGAAACATTCAGTACTTC.

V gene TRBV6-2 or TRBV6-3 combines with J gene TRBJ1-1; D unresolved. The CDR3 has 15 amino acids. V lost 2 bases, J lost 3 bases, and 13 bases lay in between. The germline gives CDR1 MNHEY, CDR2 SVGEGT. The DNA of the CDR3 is TGTGCCAGCAGTTACCGGGGAGTCGGGGACACTGAAGCTTTCTTT. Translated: CASSYRGVGDTEAFF.

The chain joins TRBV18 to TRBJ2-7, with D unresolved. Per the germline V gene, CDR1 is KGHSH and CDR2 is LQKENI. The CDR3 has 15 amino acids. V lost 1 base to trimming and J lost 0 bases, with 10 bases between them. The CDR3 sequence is CASSPLPDFSYEQYF. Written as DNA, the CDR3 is TGTGCCAGCTCACCACTGCCTGACTTCTCCTACGAGCAGTACTTC.

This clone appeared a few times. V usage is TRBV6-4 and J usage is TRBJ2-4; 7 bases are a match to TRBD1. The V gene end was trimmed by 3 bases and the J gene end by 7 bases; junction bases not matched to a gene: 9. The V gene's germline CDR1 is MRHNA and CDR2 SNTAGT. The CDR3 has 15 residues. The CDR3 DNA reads TGTGCCAGCAGTGAGGATACAGGGGAAGGGAACATTCAGTACTTC. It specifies CASSEDTGEGNIQYF.

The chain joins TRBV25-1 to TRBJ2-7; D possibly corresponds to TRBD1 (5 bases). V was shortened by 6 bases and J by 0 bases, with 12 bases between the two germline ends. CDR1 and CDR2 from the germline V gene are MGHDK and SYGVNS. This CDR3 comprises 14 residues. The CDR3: CASRISGISYEQYF. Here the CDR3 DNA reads TGTGCCAGCAGGATTTCAGGGATCTCCTACGAGCAGTACTTC.

CDR3 protein: CASSDPGRGRDTEAFF. DNA for the CDR3: TGTGCCAGTAGTGATCCGGGCAGGGGACGGGACACTGAAGCTTTCTTT. The chain employs TRBV19 and TRBJ1-1; TRBD1 might be the D (6 bases). CDR3 size: 16 residues. The V and J ends lost 5 bases and 3 bases respectively, with 19 bases between them. Germline V gene lookup returns CDR1 LNHDA and CDR2 SQIVND (reference sequence).

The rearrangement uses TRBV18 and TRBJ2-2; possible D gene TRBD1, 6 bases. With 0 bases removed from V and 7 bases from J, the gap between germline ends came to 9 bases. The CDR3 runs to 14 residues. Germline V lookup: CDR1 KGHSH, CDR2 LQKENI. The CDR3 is CASSPPGDNGELFF. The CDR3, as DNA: TGTGCCAGCTCACCACCCGGGGACAACGGGGAGCTGTTTTTT.

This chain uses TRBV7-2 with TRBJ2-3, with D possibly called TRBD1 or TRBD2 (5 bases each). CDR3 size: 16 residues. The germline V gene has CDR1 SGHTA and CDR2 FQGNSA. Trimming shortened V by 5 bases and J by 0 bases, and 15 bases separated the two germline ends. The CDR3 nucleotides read TGTGCCAGCAGCCGGGACCAACGACAGAGCACAGATACGCAGTATTTT. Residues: CASSRDQRQSTDTQYF.

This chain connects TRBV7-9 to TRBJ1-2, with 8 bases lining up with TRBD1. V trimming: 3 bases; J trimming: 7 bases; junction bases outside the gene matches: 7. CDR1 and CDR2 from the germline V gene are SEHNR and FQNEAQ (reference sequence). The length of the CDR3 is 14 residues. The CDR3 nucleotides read TGTGCCAGCAGCTTCGGACAGGGCGTCATTGGCTACACCTTC. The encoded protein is CASSFGQGVIGYTF.